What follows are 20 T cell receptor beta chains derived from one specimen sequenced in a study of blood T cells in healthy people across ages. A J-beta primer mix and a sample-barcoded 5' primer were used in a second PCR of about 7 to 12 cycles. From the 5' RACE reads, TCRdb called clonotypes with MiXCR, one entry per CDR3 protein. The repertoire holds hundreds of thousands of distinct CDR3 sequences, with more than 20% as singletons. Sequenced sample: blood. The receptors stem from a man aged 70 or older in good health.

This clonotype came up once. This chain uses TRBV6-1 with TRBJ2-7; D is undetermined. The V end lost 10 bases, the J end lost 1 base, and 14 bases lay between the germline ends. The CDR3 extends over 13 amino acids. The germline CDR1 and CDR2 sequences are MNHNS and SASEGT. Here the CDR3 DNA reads TGTGCCACCCTCGGAAAACTTTCCTACGAGCAGTACTTC. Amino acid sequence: CATLGKLSYEQYF.

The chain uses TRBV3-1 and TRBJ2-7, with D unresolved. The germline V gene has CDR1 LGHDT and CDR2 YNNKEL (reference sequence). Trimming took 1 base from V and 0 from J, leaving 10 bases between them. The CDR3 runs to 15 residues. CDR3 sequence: CASSQAPLNSYEQYF. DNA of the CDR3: TGTGCCAGCAGCCAAGCGCCCCTAAACTCCTACGAGCAGTACTTC.

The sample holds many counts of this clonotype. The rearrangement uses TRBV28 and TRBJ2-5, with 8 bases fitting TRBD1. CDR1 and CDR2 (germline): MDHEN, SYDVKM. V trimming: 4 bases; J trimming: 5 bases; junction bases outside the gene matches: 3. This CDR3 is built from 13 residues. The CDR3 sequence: CASSSGGRETQYF. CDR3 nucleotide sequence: TGTGCCAGCAGTTCAGGGGGCCGGGAGACCCAGTACTTC.

The CDR3 spells CASSLGGGKNIQYF. The CDR3 DNA is TGTGCCAGCAGTTTGGGGGGTGGCAAAAACATTCAGTACTTC. V gene TRBV6-5 combines with J gene TRBJ2-4, with a tentative D call TRBD2 (6 bases). Deletions cut 4 bases from V and 3 bases from J, with 10 bases between. CDR1 is MNHEY and CDR2 is SVGAGI in the germline V gene. This CDR3 is 14 amino acids long.

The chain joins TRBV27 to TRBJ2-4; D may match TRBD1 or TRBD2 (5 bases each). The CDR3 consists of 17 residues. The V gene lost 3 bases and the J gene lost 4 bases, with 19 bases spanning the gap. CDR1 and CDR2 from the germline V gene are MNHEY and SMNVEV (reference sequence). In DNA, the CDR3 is TGTGCCAGCAGTTTCGTCTACGGGGCTCTAGGTAAAAACATTCAGTACTTC. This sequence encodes CASSFVYGALGKNIQYF.

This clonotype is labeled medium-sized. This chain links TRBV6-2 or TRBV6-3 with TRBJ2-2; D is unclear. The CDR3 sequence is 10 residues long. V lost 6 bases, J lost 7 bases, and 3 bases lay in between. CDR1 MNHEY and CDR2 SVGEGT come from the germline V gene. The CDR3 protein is CASRDGELFF. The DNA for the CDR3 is TGTGCCAGCAGGGACGGGGAGCTGTTTTTT.

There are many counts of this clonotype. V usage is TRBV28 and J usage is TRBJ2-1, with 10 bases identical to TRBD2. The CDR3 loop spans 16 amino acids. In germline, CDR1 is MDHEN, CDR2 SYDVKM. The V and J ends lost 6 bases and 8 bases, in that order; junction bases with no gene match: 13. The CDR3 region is CASRALSSGSFYEQFF. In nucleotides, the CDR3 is TGTGCCAGCAGGGCTCTTTCTAGCGGGAGCTTCTATGAGCAGTTCTTC.

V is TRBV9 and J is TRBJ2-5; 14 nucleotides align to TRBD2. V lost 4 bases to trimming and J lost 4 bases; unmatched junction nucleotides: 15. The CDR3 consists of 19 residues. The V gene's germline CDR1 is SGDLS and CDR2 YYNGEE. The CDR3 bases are TGTGCCAGCAGCCAGACTAGCGGGAGGGCATCGGCACAGGGAGAGACCCAGTACTTC. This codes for CASSQTSGRASAQGETQYF. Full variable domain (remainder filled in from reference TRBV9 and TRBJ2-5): DSGVTQTPKHLITATGQRVTLRCSPRSGDLSVYWYQQSLDQGLQFLIQYYNGEERAKGNILERFSAQQFPDLHSELNLSSLELGDSALYFCASSQTSGRASAQGETQYFGPGTRLLVL.

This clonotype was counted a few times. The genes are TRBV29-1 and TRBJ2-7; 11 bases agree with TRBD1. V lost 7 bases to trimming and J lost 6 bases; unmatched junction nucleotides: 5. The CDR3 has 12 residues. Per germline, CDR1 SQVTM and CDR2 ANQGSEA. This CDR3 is CSGRDRGTEQYF. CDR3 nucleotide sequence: TGCAGCGGTCGGGACAGGGGGACCGAGCAGTACTTC.

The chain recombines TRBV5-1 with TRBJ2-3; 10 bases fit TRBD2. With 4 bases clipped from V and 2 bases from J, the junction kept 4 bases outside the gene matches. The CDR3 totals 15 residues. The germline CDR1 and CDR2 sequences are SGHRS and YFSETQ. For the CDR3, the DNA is TGCGCCAGCAGCCAACTAGCGGGGATCACAGATACGCAGTATTTT. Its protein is CASSQLAGITDTQYF. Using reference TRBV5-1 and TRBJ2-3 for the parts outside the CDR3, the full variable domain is KAGVTQTPRYLIKTRGQQVTLSCSPISGHRSVSWYQQTPGQGLQFLFEYFSETQRNKGNFPGRFSGRQFSNSRSEMNVSTLELGDSALYLCASSQLAGITDTQYFGPGTRLTVL.

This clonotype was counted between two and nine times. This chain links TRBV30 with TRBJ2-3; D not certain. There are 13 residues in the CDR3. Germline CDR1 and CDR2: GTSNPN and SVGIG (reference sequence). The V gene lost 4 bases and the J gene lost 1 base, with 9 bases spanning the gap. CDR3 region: CAWNLEGTDTQYF. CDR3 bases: TGTGCCTGGAACCTCGAGGGCACAGATACGCAGTATTTT.

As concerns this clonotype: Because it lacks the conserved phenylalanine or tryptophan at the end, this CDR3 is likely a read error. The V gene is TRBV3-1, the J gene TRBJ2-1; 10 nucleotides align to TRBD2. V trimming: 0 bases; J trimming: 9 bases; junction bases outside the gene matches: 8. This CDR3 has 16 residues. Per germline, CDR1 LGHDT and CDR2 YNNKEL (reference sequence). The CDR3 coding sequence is TGTGCCAGCAGCCAAGATCGGCTAGCGGGAGCTAGTGAGCAGTTCCTC. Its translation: CASSQDRLAGASEQFL.

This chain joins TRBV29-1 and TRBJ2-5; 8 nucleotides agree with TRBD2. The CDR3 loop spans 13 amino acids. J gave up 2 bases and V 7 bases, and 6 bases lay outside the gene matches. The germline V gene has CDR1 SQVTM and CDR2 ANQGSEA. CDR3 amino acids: CSAGRAPQETQYF. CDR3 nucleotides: TGCAGCGCCGGGAGGGCACCTCAAGAGACCCAGTACTTC.

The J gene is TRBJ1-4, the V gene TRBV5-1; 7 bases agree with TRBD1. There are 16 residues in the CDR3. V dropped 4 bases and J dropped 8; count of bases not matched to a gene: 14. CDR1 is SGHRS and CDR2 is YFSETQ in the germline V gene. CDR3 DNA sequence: TGCGCCAGCAGCACGGGGACAGCCAATACCAGGGAAAAACTGTTTTTT. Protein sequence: CASSTGTANTREKLFF.

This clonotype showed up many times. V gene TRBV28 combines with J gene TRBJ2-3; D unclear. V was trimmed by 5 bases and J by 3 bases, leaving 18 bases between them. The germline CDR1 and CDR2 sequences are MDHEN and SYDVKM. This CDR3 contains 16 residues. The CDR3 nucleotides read TGTGCCAGCAGTGGGCGGATGGAACTAAGGACAGATACGCAGTATTTT. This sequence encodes CASSGRMELRTDTQYF.

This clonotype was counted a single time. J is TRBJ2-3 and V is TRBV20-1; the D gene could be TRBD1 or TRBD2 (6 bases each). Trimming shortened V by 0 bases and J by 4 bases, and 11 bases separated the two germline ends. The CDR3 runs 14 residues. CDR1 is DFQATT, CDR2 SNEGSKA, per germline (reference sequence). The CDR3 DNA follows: TGCAGTGCTAGAGATCCGGGGGCTGCAGATACGCAGTATTTT. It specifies CSARDPGAADTQYF.

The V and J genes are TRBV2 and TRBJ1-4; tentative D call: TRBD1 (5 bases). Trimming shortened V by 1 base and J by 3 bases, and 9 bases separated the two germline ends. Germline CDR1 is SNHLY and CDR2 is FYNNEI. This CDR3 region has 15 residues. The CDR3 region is CASSEDQGSNEKLFF. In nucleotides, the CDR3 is TGTGCCAGCAGTGAAGACCAGGGCTCTAATGAAAAACTGTTTTTT.

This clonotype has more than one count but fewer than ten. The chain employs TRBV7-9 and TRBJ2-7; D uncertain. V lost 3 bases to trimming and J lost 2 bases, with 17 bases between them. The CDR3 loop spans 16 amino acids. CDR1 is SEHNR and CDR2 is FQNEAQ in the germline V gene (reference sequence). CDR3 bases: TGTGCCAGCAGCTTCGCCCCAGACCCACGGCCCTACGAGCAGTACTTC. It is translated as CASSFAPDPRPYEQYF.

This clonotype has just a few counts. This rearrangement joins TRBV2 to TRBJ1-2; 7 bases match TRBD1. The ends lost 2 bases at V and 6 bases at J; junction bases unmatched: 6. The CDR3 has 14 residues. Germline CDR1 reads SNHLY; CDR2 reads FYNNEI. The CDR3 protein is CASSETGQADGYTF. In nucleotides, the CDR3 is TGTGCCAGCAGTGAAACCGGACAGGCCGATGGCTACACCTTC.

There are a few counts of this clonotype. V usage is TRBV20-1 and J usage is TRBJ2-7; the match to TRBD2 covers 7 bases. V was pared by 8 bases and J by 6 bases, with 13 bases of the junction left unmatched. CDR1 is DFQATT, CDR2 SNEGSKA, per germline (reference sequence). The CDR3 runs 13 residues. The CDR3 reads CSSVGEGLGEQYF. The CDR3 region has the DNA TGCAGTTCCGTGGGGGAGGGCCTTGGCGAGCAGTACTTC.